This record concerns one TCR beta chain sequence. Its antigen is unidentified. Germline CDR1 is SEHNR and CDR2 is FQNEAQ (reference sequence). J was trimmed by 2 bases and V by 8 bases; bases with no gene match: 4. The length of the CDR3 is 14 residues. These data are taken from a study of T cell repertoires in cytomegalovirus infection. Overall study: Public TCR beta signatures indicated both CMV infection and matching HLA type. General study points: The study identified carriers of CMV plus the relevant HLA from cumulative public TCR beta family frequency.

TCRdb reprocessed the reads via MiXCR and lists one record per CDR3 protein. The data show tens of thousands of distinct CDR3 sequences, roughly 20% seen once. The sequences come from CD8+ T cells from cultured PBMCs, collected from culture after CMV antigen stimulation. This TCR was recovered from a human donor in good health (CMV status not recorded). Some clones in this sample may be carry-over from other donors' samples. The chain links TRBV7-9 to TRBJ2-5, with 11 positions matching TRBD2. In nucleotides, the CDR3 is TGTGCCAGCTCCCGACTAGCGGGACAAGAGACCCAGTACTTC. Its translation: CASSRLAGQETQYF.